This T cell receptor (beta chain) was retrieved from a study of shared clonotypes between healthy human individuals. Turning to the study itself: Per-donor plates numbered three CD4 naive, three CD4 memory, two CD8 naive and one CD8 memory. Study-wide results and limits: Relative to clonotypes present in all four donors, those not shared had lower generation probabilities. Only a few donors were included, so the genetic and exposure-history diversity represented was limited.

Points on this clone: Its antigen is currently unknown.

Original methodology: ImmunoSEQ output held junction-only sequences without quality scores, so filtering differed. Using immunoSEQ multiplex PCR, the repertoire was profiled, and TCRdb retains in-frame clones only, with some absent. The D gene and trimming were derived from the DNA, and the V and J assignments and clone size from that table. The table shows approximately 530,000 clones, with roughly 95% occurring only once. Per the germline V gene, CDR1 is SGHVS and CDR2 is FQNEAQ. The CDR3 runs 15 residues. Trimming shortened V by 3 bases and J by 0 bases, and 11 bases separated the two germline ends.

This TCR was recovered from a woman in her 30s in good health. The sample taken for sequencing was naive CD4+ T cells sorted from blood. The sample's subset: CD45RA+ positively selected. J is TRBJ1-2 and V is TRBV7-8; maybe TRBD1 (5 bases). Here the CDR3 reads CASSLTTDPNYGYTF. The CDR3 DNA reads as TGTGCCAGCAGCTTGACGACAGATCCTAACTATGGCTACACCTTC.